Listed here is a single T cell receptor (beta chain). Its antigen remains unknown. The junction does not match germline at one end; this may be a read error. The CDR3 loop spans 14 amino acids. CDR1 SSHAT and CDR2 FNYEAQ come from the germline V gene (reference sequence). The assay was immunoSEQ multiplex PCR, and TCRdb's table has in-frame clones only and misses some. The sample yields some 90,000 clones, approximately 90% seen once. The data belong to a study of OX40 agonist ivuxolimab in advanced cancers. As for the study in general: Those treated in dose escalation had hepatocellular carcinoma, melanoma, renal cell cancer or head and neck cancer. Participants could have had prior anti-PD-1, anti-PD-L1 or anti-CTLA-4 therapy, and around 40% had some. A male proportion of 82.7% was recorded, with mean age around 60 years and range 23 to 79. Notes on the study in general: CD8+ T cells were the subset that, on average, had more expanded clones than CD4+.

The rearrangement uses TRBV7-7 and TRBJ2-3; TRBD2 might be the D (5 bases). This sequence originates from an adult with an advanced solid tumor such as melanoma, head and neck, liver or kidney cancer. The sequenced sample was CD4+ or CD8+ T cells sorted from blood, obtained in a trial of the OX40 agonist ivuxolimab. The CDR3 region has the DNA TGTGCTAGCAGTTTAGGCCTCGAGGGAGATACGCAGTATTTT. Its protein is CASSLGLEGDTQYF.